Given below is one T cell receptor (beta chain) in context. The data are from a study of T cells in Graves' hyperthyroidism and ophthalmopathy. Germline loops: CDR1 LGHDT, CDR2 YNNKEL (reference sequence). CDR3 length equals 17 residues. The trim removed 2 bases at V and 2 bases at J, leaving 8 bases unmatched. There were TCR beta CDR3 regions amplified from RNA transcripts. During a first-round RT-PCR of the TCR CDR3, the HTBI primer set was used. TCRdb passed the multiplex PCR reads through MiXCR, listing each CDR3 protein once. Altogether roughly 580,000 distinct CDR3 sequences are present, around 13% being singletons, with the ten largest covering more than 5%.

Sequenced sample: blood. The TCR comes from a woman in her 30s with Graves' hyperthyroidism that later progressed to Graves' ophthalmopathy. J is TRBJ2-5 and V is TRBV3-1, with 10 bases matching TRBD2. CDR3 amino acids: CASSQLAGVGGQETQYF. The CDR3 DNA reads TGTGCCAGCAGCCAACTAGCGGGAGTTGGGGGACAAGAGACCCAGTACTTC.